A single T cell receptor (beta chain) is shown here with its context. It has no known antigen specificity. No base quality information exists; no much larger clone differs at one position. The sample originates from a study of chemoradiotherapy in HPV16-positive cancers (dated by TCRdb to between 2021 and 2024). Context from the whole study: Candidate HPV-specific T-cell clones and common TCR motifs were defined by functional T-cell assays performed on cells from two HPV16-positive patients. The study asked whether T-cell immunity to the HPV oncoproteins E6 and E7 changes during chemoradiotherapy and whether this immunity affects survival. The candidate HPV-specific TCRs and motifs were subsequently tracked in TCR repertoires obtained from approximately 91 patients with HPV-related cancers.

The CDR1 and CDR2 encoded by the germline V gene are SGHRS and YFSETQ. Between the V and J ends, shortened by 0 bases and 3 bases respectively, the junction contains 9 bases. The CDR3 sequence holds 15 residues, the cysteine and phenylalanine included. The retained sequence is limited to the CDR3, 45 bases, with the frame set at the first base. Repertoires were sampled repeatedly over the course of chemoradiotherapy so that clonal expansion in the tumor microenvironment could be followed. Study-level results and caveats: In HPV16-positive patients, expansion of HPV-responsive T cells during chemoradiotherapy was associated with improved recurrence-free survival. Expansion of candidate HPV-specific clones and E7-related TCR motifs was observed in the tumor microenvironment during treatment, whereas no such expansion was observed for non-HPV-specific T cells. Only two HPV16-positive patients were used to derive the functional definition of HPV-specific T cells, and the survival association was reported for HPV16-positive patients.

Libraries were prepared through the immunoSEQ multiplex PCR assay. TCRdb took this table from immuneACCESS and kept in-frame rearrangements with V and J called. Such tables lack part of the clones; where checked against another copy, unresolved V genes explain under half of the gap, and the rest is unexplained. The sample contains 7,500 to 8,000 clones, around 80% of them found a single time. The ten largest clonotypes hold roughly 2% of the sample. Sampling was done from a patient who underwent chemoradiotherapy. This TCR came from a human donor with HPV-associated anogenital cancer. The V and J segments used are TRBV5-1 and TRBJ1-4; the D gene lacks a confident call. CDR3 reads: CASSLGLQANEKLFF. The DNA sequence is TGCGCCAGCAGCTTGGGATTGCAGGCTAATGAAAAACTGTTTTTT.